Listed below are T cell receptor beta chains from one sample, sequenced in a study of CXCR3-negative and CXCR3-positive naive CD8 T cells. One entry per CDR3 protein, without DNA, is what TCRdb gives after re-calling the 5' RACE reads. The data include about 51,000 distinct CDR3 sequences; the top ten clones carry around 0.5%. The sample consisted of naive CXCR3+ CD8+ T cells from blood. The receptors stem from a human donor in good health. Some clones in this sample may be carry-over from other donors' samples. The CDR3 runs from the conserved cysteine through the conserved F or W. Clone size is stated in some rows and not others, as once, few, many or a class when expanded.

len | abundance | j_gene | v_gene | CDR3aa
14 | - | TRBJ1-1 | TRBV9 | CASSVEGADTEAFF
16 | - | TRBJ2-7 | TRBV7-8 | CASSAYPEQGAREQYF
15 | - | TRBJ2-2 | TRBV15 | CATETTGPNTGELFF
16 | - | TRBJ2-7 | TRBV15 | CATSIYRDRGRDEQYF
13 | - | TRBJ2-7 | TRBV29-1 | CSVGAGGLYEQYF
15 | - | TRBJ1-6 | TRBV12-3/TRBV12-4 | CASSPWTGSGSPLHF
12 | medium-sized | TRBJ2-3 | TRBV29-1 | CSQAYLTDTQYF
14 | - | TRBJ2-1 | TRBV2 | CASHRDSSYNEQFF
14 | - | TRBJ1-4 | TRBV12-3/TRBV12-4 | CASSDREENEKLFF
17 | - | TRBJ2-7 | TRBV4-3 | CASSQGIPGQESYEQYF